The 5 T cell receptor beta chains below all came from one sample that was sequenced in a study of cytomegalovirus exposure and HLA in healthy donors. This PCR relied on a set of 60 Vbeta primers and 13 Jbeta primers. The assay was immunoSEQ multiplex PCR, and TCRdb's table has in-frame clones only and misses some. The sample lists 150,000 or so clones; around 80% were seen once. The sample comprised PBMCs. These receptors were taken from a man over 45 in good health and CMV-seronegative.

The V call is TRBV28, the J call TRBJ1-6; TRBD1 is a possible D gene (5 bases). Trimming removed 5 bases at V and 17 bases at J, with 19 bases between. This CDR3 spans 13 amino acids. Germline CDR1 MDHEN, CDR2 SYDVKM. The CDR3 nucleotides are TGTGCCAGCAGTCTCCCGCCTCGGGGGGGAATCCACTTT. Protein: CASSLPPRGGIHF. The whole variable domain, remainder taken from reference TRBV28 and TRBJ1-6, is DVKVTQSSRYLVKRTGEKVFLECVQDMDHENMFWYRQDPGLGLRLIYFSYDVKMKEKGDIPEGYSVSREKKERFSLILESASTNQTSMYLCASSLPPRGGIHFGNGTRLTVT.

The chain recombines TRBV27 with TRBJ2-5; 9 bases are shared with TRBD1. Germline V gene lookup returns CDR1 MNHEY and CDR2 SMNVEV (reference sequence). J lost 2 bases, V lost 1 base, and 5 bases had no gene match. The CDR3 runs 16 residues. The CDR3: CASSLLGQGEQETQYF. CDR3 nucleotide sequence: TGTGCCAGCAGTTTATTGGGACAGGGTGAACAAGAGACCCAGTACTTC.

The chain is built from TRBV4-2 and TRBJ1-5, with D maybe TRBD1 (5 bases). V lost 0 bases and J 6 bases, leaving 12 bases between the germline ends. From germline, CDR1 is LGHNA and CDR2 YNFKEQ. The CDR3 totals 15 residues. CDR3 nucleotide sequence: TGTGCCAGCAGCCAAGAAAACAGGATCGGTCAGCCCCAGCATTTT. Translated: CASSQENRIGQPQHF.

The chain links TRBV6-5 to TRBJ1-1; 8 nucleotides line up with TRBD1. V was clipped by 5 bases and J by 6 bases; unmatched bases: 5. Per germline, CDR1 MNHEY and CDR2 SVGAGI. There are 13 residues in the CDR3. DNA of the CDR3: TGTGCCAGCAGTGAGGGACAGGCTTCTGAAGCTTTCTTT. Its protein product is CASSEGQASEAFF.

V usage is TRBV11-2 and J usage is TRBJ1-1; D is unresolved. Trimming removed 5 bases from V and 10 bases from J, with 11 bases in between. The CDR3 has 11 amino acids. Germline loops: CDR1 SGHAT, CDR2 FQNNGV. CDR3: CASSPGFAAFF. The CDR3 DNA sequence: TGTGCCAGCAGCCCAGGCTTCGCAGCTTTCTTT.